Sequencing of this TCR beta chain was carried out in a study of preoperative IRX-2 immunotherapy in early breast cancer. Regarding treatment: preoperative locoregional IRX-2 cytokine immunotherapy. Samples came from a phase Ib trial of preoperative locoregional IRX-2 cytokine immunotherapy. This table comes from immunoSEQ multiplex PCR, and its TCRdb copy is limited to in-frame clones, with some not included. The sample holds 60,000 or so clones, around 94% seen once. This TCR was recovered from a human donor with breast cancer. Sampling was carried out from a patient treated with IRX-2 immunotherapy.

CDR3 nucleotide sequence: TGTGCCACACAAGAGGGACTGGTACGGGAAAAACTGTTTTTT. It translates to CATQEGLVREKLFF. The V call is TRBV28, the J call TRBJ1-4; weak D call: TRBD1 (5 bases). The CDR3 spans 14 residues. With 10 bases removed from V and 8 bases from J, the gap between germline ends came to 20 bases. Germline-derived CDR1 and CDR2 are MDHEN and SYDVKM.